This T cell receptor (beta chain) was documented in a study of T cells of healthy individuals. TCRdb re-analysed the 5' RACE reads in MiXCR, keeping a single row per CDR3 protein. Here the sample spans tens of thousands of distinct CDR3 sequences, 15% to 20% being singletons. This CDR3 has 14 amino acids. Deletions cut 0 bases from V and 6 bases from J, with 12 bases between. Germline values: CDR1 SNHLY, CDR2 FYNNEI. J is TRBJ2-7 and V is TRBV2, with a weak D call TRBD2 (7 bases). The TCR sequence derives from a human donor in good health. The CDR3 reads CASSEAGGLGEQYF. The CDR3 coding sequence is TGTGCCAGCAGTGAAGCGGGGGGGCTGGGCGAGCAGTACTTC.